Listed here are 10 T cell receptor beta chains from one sample, sequenced in a study of blood T cell repertoires in COVID-19. Clones were read by immunoSEQ multiplex PCR, and TCRdb kept only the in-frame ones, dropping some. The data show 100,000 or so clones, with roughly 83% seen just once and around a sixth held by the top ten. Sequencing was performed on peripheral blood. These receptors came from a woman aged 60-70 years with acute or convalescent COVID-19.

In this sample, this clone turned up once. This rearrangement joins TRBV19 to TRBJ1-1; weak D call: TRBD1 (5 bases). V was clipped by 1 base and J by 6 bases, with 9 bases between them. Germline V gene lookup returns CDR1 LNHDA and CDR2 SQIVND (reference sequence). CDR3 size: 13 residues. Here the CDR3 reads CASSIGGVAEAFF. In nucleotides, the CDR3 is TGTGCCAGTAGTATAGGGGGGGTCGCTGAAGCTTTCTTT.

This clone has just a few counts. The CDR3 coding sequence is TGTGCCAGCAGCAGGTATAGCAATCAGCCCCAGCATTTT. Translated: CASSRYSNQPQHF. The V and J genes are TRBV27 and TRBJ1-5; D is uncertain. There are 13 residues in the CDR3. From germline, CDR1 is MNHEY and CDR2 SMNVEV (reference sequence). The V gene lost 6 bases and the J gene lost 0 bases, with 6 bases spanning the gap.

This chain joins TRBV5-4 and TRBJ2-5, with TRBD2 matching over 11 bases. The CDR3 loop spans 16 amino acids. CDR1 is SGHNT and CDR2 is YYREEE in the germline V gene (reference sequence). V was clipped by 3 bases and J by 0 bases; unmatched bases: 4. CDR3 protein: CASSSRLAGYQETQYF. Here the CDR3 DNA reads TGTGCCAGCAGCTCCAGACTAGCGGGGTACCAAGAGACCCAGTACTTC.

The J gene is TRBJ2-2, the V gene TRBV12-3 or TRBV12-4; 9 nucleotides align to TRBD2. This CDR3 has 13 residues. J lost 6 bases, V lost 10 bases, and 6 bases had no gene match. As DNA, the CDR3 is TGTGCCACCAGGACTAGCGCCTCCGGGGAGCTGTTTTTT. It is translated as CATRTSASGELFF.

The V call is TRBV7-8, the J call TRBJ1-1, with unresolved D. CDR1 is SGHVS and CDR2 is FQNEAQ in the germline V gene. CDR3 length equals 13 residues. V dropped 4 bases and J dropped 3 bases, with 9 bases sitting between them. DNA for the CDR3: TGTGCCAGCAGCTCCACAGCCTACACTGAAGCTTTCTTT. It translates to CASSSTAYTEAFF.

The chain recombines TRBV18 with TRBJ2-1; TRBD1 aligns across 9 bases. CDR1 and CDR2 (germline): KGHSH, LQKENI. V was pared by 2 bases and J by 6 bases, with 8 bases of the junction left unmatched. This CDR3 is 16 amino acids long. The CDR3 here is CASSPRDREDGNEQFF. CDR3 DNA sequence: TGTGCCAGCTCACCAAGGGACAGGGAGGACGGCAATGAGCAGTTCTTC.

This chain connects TRBV7-9 to TRBJ2-3; 7 nucleotides line up with TRBD1. Unmatched junction bases numbered 10, after V lost 7 bases and J lost 12 bases. Germline-derived CDR1 and CDR2 are SEHNR and FQNEAQ (reference sequence). The length of the CDR3 is 12 residues. The DNA of the CDR3 is TGTGCCAGCATCCCCGGGACAGAAATTCAGTATTTT. It yields the protein CASIPGTEIQYF.

The chain is built from TRBV30 and TRBJ1-2; no firm D call. Germline CDR1 is GTSNPN and CDR2 is SVGIG (reference sequence). The CDR3 covers 14 residues. Trimming removed 2 bases from V and 0 bases from J, with 10 bases in between. The CDR3 loop reads CAWSREESNYGYTF. In DNA form, the CDR3 reads TGTGCCTGGAGTCGTGAAGAGTCTAACTATGGCTACACCTTC.

In DNA, the CDR3 is TGCGCCAGCAGCTTGGGGCAGCCGGGAAACATTCAGTACTTC. Translation gives CASSLGQPGNIQYF. The chain is built from TRBV5-1 and TRBJ2-4; D is ambiguous. The germline V gene has CDR1 SGHRS and CDR2 YFSETQ. The CDR3 totals 14 residues. The V end was cut by 0 bases, the J end by 6 bases, with 10 bases between.

The chain recombines TRBV7-3 with TRBJ1-4, with TRBD1 as a possible D gene (5 bases). Trimming removed 0 bases from V and 5 bases from J, with 10 bases in between. The CDR3 covers 15 residues. CDR1 is SGHTA and CDR2 is FQGTGA in the germline V gene. The CDR3 reads CASSLTGGANEKLFF. The CDR3 DNA follows: TGTGCCAGCAGCTTAACGGGAGGGGCGAATGAAAAACTGTTTTTT.